The 24 T cell receptor beta chains given below trace back to one sample, sequenced in a study of control samples from healthy donors and cancer patients. TCRdb keeps only in-frame clones here, not all; method: immunoSEQ multiplex PCR. The sample yields 84,000 or so clones, 91% seen once. Sequenced: blood. These receptors all stem from a man over 45 in good health.

CDR3 bases: TGTGCCAGCAGTTTCTCGGCCGCTAGGAGCAATCAGCCCCAGCATTTT. Protein sequence: CASSFSAARSNQPQHF. V and J are TRBV6-2 or TRBV6-3 and TRBJ1-5; no reliable D call. Trimming took off 4 bases at V and 1 base at J, with 14 bases between the two ends. The CDR3 has 16 residues. CDR1 is MNHEY and CDR2 is SVGEGT in the germline V gene.

V gene TRBV7-9 combines with J gene TRBJ1-6; possible D gene TRBD1, 6 bases. CDR3 length equals 13 residues. Per the germline V gene, CDR1 is SEHNR and CDR2 is FQNEAQ (reference sequence). Trimming removed 5 bases at V and 13 bases at J, with 15 bases between. The CDR3 sequence is CASSLSTGSPLHF. DNA for the CDR3: TGTGCCAGCAGCCTTTCCACAGGGAGCCCCCTCCACTTT.

The gene calls are TRBV5-6 and TRBJ1-5, with TRBD1 matching over 7 bases. Trimming at V came to 1 base and at J to 6 bases, leaving 4 bases not matched to a gene. CDR3 size: 14 residues. In germline, CDR1 is SGHDT, CDR2 YYEEEE. This chain's CDR3 is CASSLNRGRQPQHF. The CDR3 DNA reads as TGTGCCAGCAGCTTGAACAGGGGCCGTCAGCCCCAGCATTTT.

The rearrangement uses TRBV24-1 and TRBJ2-7; a weak D match, TRBD1 (7 bases). The CDR3 loop spans 15 amino acids. V was pared by 6 bases and J by 4 bases, with 18 bases between. Germline CDR1 and CDR2: KGHDR and SFDVKD. This chain's CDR3 is CATSRGETGSYEQYF. DNA for the CDR3: TGTGCCACCAGTCGCGGGGAGACAGGGTCGTACGAGCAGTACTTC.

The sample holds one count of this clone. The rearrangement links TRBV28 to TRBJ2-2, with TRBD1 matching 11 bases. Germline assignment: CDR1 MDHEN and CDR2 SYDVKM. The length of the CDR3 is 15 residues. V lost 6 bases to trimming and J lost 7 bases; unmatched junction nucleotides: 7. The CDR3 sequence is CASRGGQGGHGELFF. The DNA for the CDR3 is TGTGCCAGCAGGGGGGGACAGGGGGGTCACGGGGAGCTGTTTTTT.

The V and J genes are TRBV2 and TRBJ1-1, with 8 nucleotides matching TRBD1. The CDR3 is made up of 15 amino acids. The trim removed 6 bases at V and 6 bases at J, leaving 12 bases unmatched. The germline CDR1 and CDR2 sequences are SNHLY and FYNNEI. CDR3 sequence (DNA): TGTGCCAGCAGACGTAAACAGGGGGAAGTGGCTGAAGCTTTCTTT. It translates to CASRRKQGEVAEAFF.

This chain connects TRBV7-2 to TRBJ2-4; D is undetermined. The CDR3 has 17 residues. With 1 base removed from V and 4 bases from J, the gap between germline ends came to 17 bases. Germline CDR1 is SGHTA and CDR2 is FQGNSA. In DNA, the CDR3 is TGTGCCAGCAGCTTAGGCGTCATCGGACCCTTAAAAAACATTCAGTACTTC. It yields the protein CASSLGVIGPLKNIQYF.

The chain is built from TRBV19 and TRBJ2-1; 7 positions match TRBD1. CDR1 LNHDA and CDR2 SQIVND come from the germline V gene (reference sequence). The CDR3 extends over 14 amino acids. Trimming removed 3 bases from V and 4 bases from J; junction bases left unmatched: 3. CDR3 sequence (DNA): TGTGCCAGTAGTATGGGACAGACGTACAATGAGCAGTTCTTC. This gives the protein CASSMGQTYNEQFF.

The rearrangement links TRBV7-2 to TRBJ1-4; no firm D call. Germline CDR1 and CDR2: SGHTA and FQGNSA. V shed 1 base and J shed 0 bases, with 6 bases lying between them. The CDR3 sequence is 15 residues long. The CDR3 DNA reads TGTGCCAGCAGCTTAGTGGCAGCAACTAATGAAAAACTGTTTTTT. Its protein is CASSLVAATNEKLFF.

The chain employs TRBV5-1 and TRBJ1-4; D unclear. The CDR3 runs to 16 residues. Germline assignment: CDR1 SGHRS and CDR2 YFSETQ. Between the trimmed V and J ends, which lost 4 bases and 0 bases, there was a span of 13 bases. DNA for the CDR3: TGCGCCAGCAGCCCGGTAATGGGCGCAACTAATGAAAAACTGTTTTTT. This encodes CASSPVMGATNEKLFF.

The gene calls are TRBV19 and TRBJ1-1; 7 nucleotides match TRBD1. V gave up 3 bases and J gave up 4 bases; unmatched junction bases: 5. This CDR3 spans 14 amino acids. Germline V lookup: CDR1 LNHDA, CDR2 SQIVND (reference sequence). CDR3: CASSIGQAGTEAFF. CDR3 in DNA: TGTGCCAGTAGTATCGGACAGGCTGGCACTGAAGCTTTCTTT. Together with reference TRBV19 and TRBJ1-1, the CDR3 gives the full variable domain: DGGITQSPKYLFRKEGQNVTLSCEQNLNHDAMYWYRQDPGQGLRLIYYSQIVNDFQKGDIAEGYSVSREKKESFPLTVTSAQKNPTAFYLCASSIGQAGTEAFFGQGTRLTVV.

The CDR3 here is CASSHSGASDYGYTF. CDR3 DNA sequence: TGTGCCAGCAGCCACTCCGGGGCTTCGGACTATGGCTACACCTTC. The chain recombines TRBV7-9 with TRBJ1-2, with TRBD1 as a possible D gene (5 bases). V shed 5 bases and J shed 3 bases, with 16 bases lying between them. The CDR3 spans 15 residues. Per germline, CDR1 SEHNR and CDR2 FQNEAQ (reference sequence).

The V call is TRBV7-9, the J call TRBJ1-1, with D perhaps TRBD1 (5 bases). This CDR3 contains 15 residues. The ends were cut back, 1 base at V and 5 bases at J, with 14 bases in the middle. Germline values: CDR1 SEHNR, CDR2 FQNEAQ (reference sequence). The CDR3 protein is CASSLGMMKGTEAFF. CDR3 sequence (DNA): TGTGCCAGCAGCTTAGGGATGATGAAGGGGACTGAAGCTTTCTTT.

The chain employs TRBV30 and TRBJ1-1; D call uncertain. Germline lookup yields CDR1 GTSNPN and CDR2 SVGIG (reference sequence). The CDR3 extends over 11 amino acids. Between the trimmed V and J ends, which lost 0 bases and 8 bases, there was a span of 7 bases. The CDR3, as DNA: TGTGCCTGGAGTGTATCAAGGGAAGCTTTCTTT. It specifies CAWSVSREAFF.

The chain has TRBV18 and TRBJ1-1, with no clear D. Germline values: CDR1 KGHSH, CDR2 LQKENI. With 2 bases removed from V and 6 bases from J, the gap between germline ends came to 10 bases. The CDR3 spans 13 residues. Written as DNA, the CDR3 is TGTGCCAGCTCACCATCAATCGGCTCTGAAGCTTTCTTT. Protein product: CASSPSIGSEAFF.

This chain connects TRBV4-1 to TRBJ1-5, with 8 bases that match TRBD1. The CDR3 totals 15 residues. CDR1 and CDR2 from the germline V gene are MGHRA and YSYEKL. V shed 3 bases and J 6 bases; nucleotides not matched to a gene: 7. This CDR3 is CASSQVQGAGQPQHF. CDR3 in DNA: TGCGCCAGCAGCCAGGTTCAGGGGGCTGGTCAGCCCCAGCATTTT.

The chain carries TRBV5-1 and TRBJ2-7, with unresolved D. Trimming removed 0 bases at V and 2 bases at J, with 15 bases between. The germline gives CDR1 SGHRS, CDR2 YFSETQ. The CDR3 is 16 amino acids. CDR3 sequence: CASSLGFSAQTYEQYF. CDR3 DNA: TGCGCCAGCAGCTTGGGATTTTCGGCGCAAACCTACGAGCAGTACTTC.

The chain links TRBV29-1 to TRBJ1-1, with D maybe TRBD1 (5 bases). The length of the CDR3 is 14 residues. V was shortened by 5 bases and J by 1 base, with 14 bases between the two germline ends. Germline V gene data show CDR1 as SQVTM and CDR2 as ANQGSEA. DNA of the CDR3: TGCAGCGTTACGCCGGGACCTAGGAACACTGAAGCTTTCTTT. Translating gives CSVTPGPRNTEAFF.

The chain has TRBV5-1 and TRBJ2-7; the D is unclear. V was pared by 7 bases and J by 1 base, with 6 bases between. The CDR3 is 11 residues long. Germline V gives CDR1 SGHRS, CDR2 YFSETQ. CDR3 residues: CASSGSYEQYF. The CDR3 nucleotides read TGCGCCAGCTCCGGGTCCTACGAGCAGTACTTC.

This sequence joins TRBV4-3 and TRBJ2-7; tentatively, D is TRBD1 (6 bases). V gave up 0 bases and J gave up 5 bases, with 11 bases separating them. The CDR3 is 14 residues long. Germline lookup yields CDR1 LGHNA and CDR2 YSLEER. The CDR3 here is CASSQEEGGNEQYF. In DNA, the CDR3 is TGCGCCAGCAGCCAAGAAGAAGGGGGAAACGAGCAGTACTTC.

This chain joins TRBV7-9 and TRBJ1-2, with a tentative D call TRBD1 (6 bases). Per the germline V gene, CDR1 is SEHNR and CDR2 is FQNEAQ (reference sequence). Trimming took 5 bases from V and 3 from J, leaving 10 bases between them. There are 13 residues in the CDR3. CDR3 in DNA: TGTGCCAGCAGCCGGGACACCGACTATGGCTACACCTTC. It specifies CASSRDTDYGYTF.

The chain is built from TRBV2 and TRBJ2-5; TRBD2 is a possible D gene (6 bases). Germline-derived CDR1 and CDR2 are SNHLY and FYNNEI. CDR3 length: 12 residues. V lost 5 bases and J lost 5, with 9 bases in between. This chain's CDR3 is CASSWDWETQYF. The CDR3 DNA reads as TGTGCCAGCAGTTGGGACTGGGAGACCCAGTACTTC.

V usage is TRBV5-4 and J usage is TRBJ2-1, with 11 positions matching TRBD2. J was trimmed by 6 bases and V by 4 bases; bases with no gene match: 6. Looked up from germline, CDR1 is SGHNT and CDR2 is YYREEE (reference sequence). This CDR3 contains 15 residues. The CDR3 region is CASSHLAGGTNEQFF. Written as DNA, the CDR3 is TGTGCCAGCAGCCACCTAGCGGGGGGAACCAATGAGCAGTTCTTC.

The CDR3 bases are TGTGCCAGCAGCCATGACCCCCCAAGGACTGGAAACACCATATATTTT. It encodes CASSHDPPRTGNTIYF. This sequence joins TRBV13 and TRBJ1-3, with D uncertain. Germline lookup yields CDR1 PRHDT and CDR2 FYEKMQ (reference sequence). V was shortened by 5 bases and J by 2 bases, with 16 bases between the two germline ends. The CDR3 has 16 residues.